The entry that follows covers one T cell receptor (beta chain) sequence. The target antigen is unknown. The CDR3 has 16 amino acids. J gave up 9 bases and V 4 bases, and 18 bases lay outside the gene matches. Germline-derived CDR1 and CDR2 are GTSNPN and SVGIG (reference sequence). 13 Jbeta primers and 60 Vbeta primers were used for the PCR. Assay used: immunoSEQ multiplex PCR; TCRdb lists only in-frame clones, some missing. The sample lists more than 95,000 clones; over 9.5% were seen once. The entry originates in a study of cytomegalovirus exposure and HLA in healthy donors. Whole-study context: Unique TCR beta sequences numbering fewer than 130 million came from around 180 million T cells in an earlier analysis. Within an early data release were tens of millions of unique TCRs drawn from HLA-typed donors. Broader study findings: The authors listed 150 to 200 TCR beta chains as cytomegalovirus-associated.

Each donor was healthy, and each was a bone marrow donor. This rearrangement joins TRBV30 to TRBJ2-1, with 7 nucleotides matching TRBD1. Sequencing input: PBMCs. The sequence came from a young woman in good health and CMV-seropositive. Here the CDR3 DNA reads TGTGCCTGGACTGACAGGGTGGTATTATTTACGCGTGAGCAGTTCTTC. Encoded protein: CAWTDRVVLFTREQFF.